These 27 T cell receptor beta chains originate from one sample sequenced in a study of identical twins. TCRdb reprocessed the 5' RACE reads with MiXCR, giving one entry per CDR3 protein. This sample has some 500,000 distinct CDR3 sequences, with around 14% found just once. These records were also assigned to another study, of yellow fever vaccine responses in identical twins.

Sequencing was done on a sample of CD4+ T cells sorted from blood. All receptors derive from a woman younger than 35 in good health.

The J gene is TRBJ2-7, the V gene TRBV7-2; 14 bases match TRBD2. This CDR3 has 18 residues. The V segment lost 0 bases and the J segment 4 bases; nucleotides outside the gene matches: 8. CDR1 is SGHTA and CDR2 is FQGNSA in the germline V gene. Here the CDR3 DNA reads TGTGCCAGCAGCTTAGCGGGACTAGCGGGAGTCGTTTGGTACGAGCAGTACTTC. Its translation: CASSLAGLAGVVWYEQYF.

This clonotype was seen at least ten times. The chain combines TRBV10-3 with TRBJ2-1, with TRBD2 matching 9 bases. The germline gives CDR1 ENHRY, CDR2 SYGVKD. The junction had 8 bases not matched to a gene; V was cut back by 0 bases and J by 8 bases. The CDR3 covers 16 residues. The CDR3 DNA is TGTGCCATCAGTGAGTCTGGCGGGAGGGCTGTATATGAGCAGTTCTTC. It yields the protein CAISESGGRAVYEQFF.

This clonotype has at least ten counts. V usage is TRBV12-3 or TRBV12-4 and J usage is TRBJ1-6; D gene ambiguous. This CDR3 is built from 11 residues. V was cut by 5 bases and J by 7 bases, with 3 bases left in between. The CDR3 is CASSLNSPLHF. In DNA, the CDR3 is TGTGCCAGCAGTCTGAATTCACCCCTCCACTTT.

This clonotype was observed at least ten times. This chain joins TRBV9 and TRBJ2-3; D uncertain. This CDR3 is 14 amino acids long. Trimming stripped 0 bases from V and 1 base from J, with 6 bases between. CDR1 is SGDLS, CDR2 YYNGEE, per germline. This CDR3 reads CASSVVQGTDTQYF. The CDR3 bases are TGTGCCAGCAGCGTAGTGCAGGGCACAGATACGCAGTATTTT.

This clonotype occurred a few times. The chain joins TRBV20-1 to TRBJ2-2, with D perhaps given as TRBD1 or TRBD2 (6 bases each). This CDR3 is 14 amino acids long. V was trimmed by 3 bases and J by 5 bases, leaving 13 bases between them. The V gene's germline CDR1 is DFQATT and CDR2 SNEGSKA (reference sequence). CDR3 sequence: CSASRGAGTGELFF. The DNA of the CDR3 is TGCAGTGCTAGTAGGGGGGCGGGGACCGGGGAGCTGTTTTTT.

This clonotype occurred a few times. The chain recombines TRBV20-1 with TRBJ2-3, with D unresolved. Trimming left V 2 bases short and J 9 bases short, with 18 bases between. Germline V CDR1 and CDR2: DFQATT, SNEGSKA (reference sequence). CDR3 length: 14 residues. This chain's CDR3 is CSARTESPLDTQYF. In DNA form, the CDR3 reads TGCAGTGCTAGAACCGAATCGCCCTTGGACACGCAGTATTTT.

This chain connects TRBV6-1 to TRBJ2-2; D is uncertain. The CDR3 extends over 13 amino acids. Germline values: CDR1 MNHNS, CDR2 SASEGT. V shed 6 bases and J shed 5 bases, with 10 bases lying between them. The CDR3 nucleotides are TGTGCCAGCAGAGGGATGCCAACCGGGGAGCTGTTTTTT. This codes for CASRGMPTGELFF.

A few counts support this clonotype. The CDR3, as DNA: TGTGCCAGCAGCCCCAGGGCGGACAGGGGCACTGAAGCTTTCTTT. It is translated as CASSPRADRGTEAFF. The genes are TRBV5-5 and TRBJ1-1; TRBD1 aligns across 9 bases. J was trimmed by 4 bases and V by 4 bases; bases with no gene match: 8. Looked up from germline, CDR1 is SGHKS and CDR2 is YYEKEE (reference sequence). The CDR3 runs 15 residues.

This CDR3 is CSARRAVANTGELFF. CDR3 DNA sequence: TGCAGTGCTAGACGCGCAGTCGCGAACACCGGGGAGCTGTTTTTT. The chain is built from TRBV20-1 and TRBJ2-2; D ambiguous. This CDR3 spans 15 amino acids. Trimming shortened V by 2 bases and J by 0 bases, and 10 bases separated the two germline ends. Germline V gene sequence: CDR1 DFQATT, CDR2 SNEGSKA (reference sequence).

In this sample, this clonotype turned up a few times. V and J are TRBV10-3 and TRBJ2-3; D is perhaps TRBD2 (6 bases). Germline loops: CDR1 ENHRY, CDR2 SYGVKD. The CDR3 contains 16 residues. V shed 2 bases and J shed 0 bases, with 12 bases lying between them. The CDR3 is CAISEGRELSTDTQYF. The CDR3, as DNA: TGTGCCATCAGTGAGGGTCGGGAGCTAAGCACAGATACGCAGTATTTT.

This clonotype showed up many times. Here the CDR3 reads CASSESGGRETQYF. In nucleotides, the CDR3 is TGTGCCAGCAGTGAATCTGGAGGGAGGGAGACCCAGTACTTC. The gene calls are TRBV25-1 and TRBJ2-5; D is possibly TRBD2 (6 bases). V lost 1 base to trimming and J lost 5 bases, with 11 bases between them. The CDR3 length is 14 residues. The germline V gene encodes CDR1 MGHDK and CDR2 SYGVNS.

The V gene is TRBV4-2, the J gene TRBJ2-2; 8 nucleotides line up with TRBD2. V was pared by 5 bases and J by 0 bases, with 5 bases of the junction left unmatched. Germline values: CDR1 LGHNA, CDR2 YNFKEQ. CDR3 length equals 16 residues. CDR3 in amino acids: CASSLRTSPNTGELFF. Written as DNA, the CDR3 is TGTGCCAGCAGCTTACGGACTAGCCCGAACACCGGGGAGCTGTTTTTT.

There are a few counts of this clonotype. V and J are TRBV6-6 and TRBJ1-1, with D possibly TRBD1 on 6 matching bases. The V end lost 7 bases, the J end lost 1 base, and 10 bases lay between the germline ends. CDR1 is MNHNY and CDR2 is SVGAGI in the germline V gene (reference sequence). This CDR3 has 13 residues. In DNA form, the CDR3 reads TGTGCCAGCACCAGACAGGCGAACACTGAAGCTTTCTTT. Amino acid sequence: CASTRQANTEAFF.

This clonotype was found many times. J is TRBJ2-7 and V is TRBV28; 7 bases align to TRBD2. The CDR3 has 14 residues. V was pared by 6 bases and J by 4 bases, with 9 bases of the junction left unmatched. CDR1 is MDHEN, CDR2 SYDVKM, per germline. The CDR3 protein is CASSPGGSTYEQYF. The CDR3 bases are TGTGCCAGCAGCCCTGGCGGGAGTACTTACGAGCAGTACTTC.

This clonotype turned up a few times. The chain joins TRBV10-3 to TRBJ2-4; D is perhaps TRBD2 (7 bases). Trimming took off 8 bases at V and 3 bases at J, with 17 bases between the two ends. The CDR3 consists of 15 residues. CDR1 is ENHRY, CDR2 SYGVKD, per germline. In DNA form, the CDR3 reads TGTGCCATCGGGGACGGGGGGCTAGACAAAAACATTCAGTACTTC. Amino acids: CAIGDGGLDKNIQYF.

This clonotype was recorded a few times. The V call is TRBV25-1, the J call TRBJ2-7, with TRBD1 matching over 7 bases. Germline CDR1 and CDR2: MGHDK and SYGVNS. With V trimmed by 5 bases and J by 2 bases, 6 bases remained unmatched. There are 14 residues in the CDR3. The CDR3 DNA is TGTGCCAGCAGTAACACAGGGGTGGCCTACGAGCAGTACTTC. It codes for CASSNTGVAYEQYF.

This chain connects TRBV12-3 or TRBV12-4 to TRBJ2-2, with a possible D match to TRBD2 (5 bases). Trimming removed 3 bases at V and 4 bases at J, with 9 bases between. The CDR3 loop spans 14 amino acids. The CDR3 bases are TGTGCCAGCAGTTTTAAGGCGGGCACCGGGGAGCTGTTTTTT. This codes for CASSFKAGTGELFF.

V gene TRBV20-1 combines with J gene TRBJ2-1; D is perhaps TRBD1 (5 bases). The CDR3 is 13 residues long. CDR1 and CDR2 (germline): DFQATT, SNEGSKA (reference sequence). The V end was cut by 6 bases, the J end by 8 bases, with 17 bases between. The CDR3 coding sequence is TGCAGTGCCCCAGGGCGAGGTAGTGATGAGCAGTTCTTC. Amino acids: CSAPGRGSDEQFF.

This clonotype was observed a few times. V usage is TRBV3-1 and J usage is TRBJ2-6; possible D gene TRBD1, 5 bases. Trimming left V 2 bases short and J 5 bases short, with 10 bases between. Germline V gene lookup returns CDR1 LGHDT and CDR2 YNNKEL (reference sequence). The CDR3 extends over 15 amino acids. The CDR3 region is CASSQSTDRANVLTF. The CDR3 DNA reads TGTGCCAGCAGCCAATCGACAGATCGGGCCAACGTCCTGACTTTC. Looking up the rest from reference TRBV3-1 and TRBJ2-6 gives the full variable domain: DTAVSQTPKYLVTQMGNDKSIKCEQNLGHDTMYWYKQDSKKFLKIMFSYNNKELIINETVPNRFSPKSPDKAHLNLHINSLELGDSAVYFCASSQSTDRANVLTFGAGSRLTVL.

This clonotype was counted only a few times. CDR3 in DNA: TGTGCCAGCAGCTTACTCGCAGGGCCCGGGGAGCTGTTTTTT. Its translation: CASSLLAGPGELFF. This rearrangement joins TRBV7-2 to TRBJ2-2; D possibly corresponds to TRBD1 (5 bases). V lost 2 bases and J lost 6, with 10 bases in between. CDR3 length equals 14 residues. From germline, CDR1 is SGHTA and CDR2 FQGNSA.

This clonotype was counted at least ten times. The chain is built from TRBV12-3 or TRBV12-4 and TRBJ1-2; TRBD1 matches at 8 bases. J gave up 5 bases and V 5 bases, and 4 bases lay outside the gene matches. CDR3 size: 13 residues. Here the CDR3 DNA reads TGTGCCAGCAGTACTACAGGGGGTTATGGCTACACCTTC. Its translation is CASSTTGGYGYTF.

This clonotype was counted many times. The CDR3 loop reads CASSRGTGGTYEQYF. DNA of the CDR3: TGTGCCAGCAGCCGAGGGACAGGGGGAACCTACGAGCAGTACTTC. The chain links TRBV12-3 or TRBV12-4 to TRBJ2-7; 11 bases are shared with TRBD1. The V gene end was trimmed by 6 bases and the J gene end by 2 bases; junction bases not matched to a gene: 6. The CDR3 contains 15 residues.

The sample holds one count of this clonotype. This rearrangement joins TRBV10-3 to TRBJ1-1; no reliable D call. V was clipped by 4 bases and J by 4 bases, with 4 bases between them. The length of the CDR3 is 11 residues. Germline CDR1 reads ENHRY; CDR2 reads SYGVKD. The CDR3, as DNA: TGTGCCATCAGTGGGATCACTGAAGCTTTCTTT. Translated, it gives CAISGITEAFF.

This clonotype occurred a few times. CDR3 protein: CSVERQGTEQYF. As DNA, the CDR3 is TGCAGCGTGGAACGACAGGGAACCGAGCAGTACTTC. This chain links TRBV29-1 with TRBJ2-7; TRBD1 matches 7 bases. The CDR3 length is 12 residues. The V gene's germline CDR1 is SQVTM and CDR2 ANQGSEA. J gave up 6 bases and V 6 bases, and 8 bases lay outside the gene matches.

This clonotype was counted between two and nine times. The chain carries TRBV5-1 and TRBJ2-7; the D is unclear. The CDR3 spans 15 residues. Germline lookup yields CDR1 SGHRS and CDR2 YFSETQ. Trimming pared 2 bases from V and 9 bases from J, leaving 21 bases between. The CDR3 loop is CASSLVANSAFRQYF. CDR3 nucleotide sequence: TGCGCCAGCAGCTTAGTCGCCAACTCCGCGTTCCGGCAGTACTTC. Full variable domain (remainder filled in from reference TRBV5-1 and TRBJ2-7): KAGVTQTPRYLIKTRGQQVTLSCSPISGHRSVSWYQQTPGQGLQFLFEYFSETQRNKGNFPGRFSGRQFSNSRSEMNVSTLELGDSALYLCASSLVANSAFRQYFGPGTRLTVT.

This clonotype showed up just a few times. V is TRBV12-3 or TRBV12-4 and J is TRBJ2-5; 7 bases agree with TRBD1. Trimming took 6 bases from V and 0 from J; bases not matched to a gene: 10. The CDR3 is 16 residues long. The CDR3 region is CASRPQGDPNQETQYF. The CDR3 region has the DNA TGTGCCAGCAGACCTCAGGGGGACCCGAACCAAGAGACCCAGTACTTC.

This clonotype was counted between two and nine times. The chain employs TRBV28 and TRBJ2-7; 9 bases align to TRBD1. The V segment lost 5 bases and the J segment 3 bases; nucleotides outside the gene matches: 5. Per germline, CDR1 MDHEN and CDR2 SYDVKM. This CDR3 has 14 amino acids. CDR3 nucleotide sequence: TGTGCCAGCAGTCACCGGGACAGGGACTACGAGCAGTACTTC. Amino acid sequence: CASSHRDRDYEQYF.